These T cell receptor beta chains were read from a single sample in a study of T cells in Graves' hyperthyroidism and ophthalmopathy. MiXCR, applied by TCRdb to the multiplex PCR reads, yields one record per CDR3 protein. Of 450,000 to 650,000 distinct CDR3 sequences detected, 13% to 15% appear once; the ten largest clones hold around 7%. Material: blood. The source of these receptors is a woman aged 18-35 years with Graves' ophthalmopathy. The CDR3 runs from the conserved cysteine through the conserved F or W. D genes are given only for firm matches. The size entry is marked missing in some rows and otherwise reads once, few, many or a size class.

clone_size,j_call,d_call,v_call,cdr3_aa,cdr3_nt
NA,TRBJ1-5,NA,TRBV5-6,CASSKGFGWEPQHF,TGTGCCAGCAGCAAGGGGTTCGGCTGGGAGCCCCAGCATTTT
many,TRBJ2-3,NA,TRBV2,CASSQRLVGDTQYF,TGTGCCAGCAGTCAAAGACTAGTGGGTGATACGCAGTATTTT
many,TRBJ2-7,NA,TRBV30,CAWSVLLEQYF,TGTGCCTGGAGTGTTCTGCTCGAGCAGTACTTC
many,TRBJ1-5,NA,TRBV6-2/TRBV6-3,CASSYPGGGNQPQHF,TGTGCCAGCAGTTATCCGGGAGGGGGCAATCAGCCCCAGCATTTT
NA,TRBJ2-3,TRBD2,TRBV29-1,CSASSGLSTDTQYF,TGCAGCGCCTCTAGCGGCCTTAGCACAGATACGCAGTATTTT
many,TRBJ2-5,NA,TRBV20-1,CSARRVRGTQYF,TGCAGTGCTAGACGTGTGCGGGGGACCCAGTACTTC
many,TRBJ1-2,NA,TRBV2,CASSEYEGANYGYTF,TGTGCCAGCAGTGAATATGAGGGGGCTAACTATGGCTACACCTTC
many,TRBJ1-6,NA,TRBV30,CAWSREVRSPLHF,TGTGCCTGGAGCCGGGAGGTACGATCACCCCTCCACTTT
few,TRBJ1-1,NA,TRBV19,CASSIGGRVTNTEAFF,TGTGCCAGTAGTATAGGAGGCAGGGTTACGAACACTGAAGCTTTCTTT
NA,TRBJ2-7,TRBD2,TRBV6-1,CASSGLTGTSGVKQYF,TGTGCCAGCAGTGGACTAACCGGGACTAGCGGAGTCAAGCAGTACTTC
many,TRBJ2-7,NA,TRBV20-1,CSTRSDSGPSVQYF,TGCAGTACTAGAAGTGACTCCGGGCCTTCGGTGCAGTACTTC
NA,TRBJ2-1,TRBD1,TRBV15,CATSKAPGQGAREQFF,TGTGCCACCAGCAAAGCCCCGGGACAGGGGGCAAGGGAGCAGTTCTTC
many,TRBJ2-7,TRBD1,TRBV6-1,CASKRALGQGYEQYF,TGTGCCAGCAAGCGGGCACTGGGACAGGGCTACGAGCAGTACTTC
few,TRBJ2-7,TRBD2,TRBV5-6,CASSLSGGVNEQYF,TGTGCCAGCAGCTTGTCGGGGGGAGTAAACGAGCAGTACTTC
NA,TRBJ2-7,TRBD1,TRBV14,CASSKTGEHYEQYF,TGTGCCAGCAGCAAGACAGGGGAACACTACGAGCAGTACTTC
many,TRBJ1-1,NA,TRBV7-8,CASSSLWNTEAFF,TGTGCCAGCAGCTCCCTGTGGAACACTGAAGCTTTCTTT
NA,TRBJ2-7,TRBD1,TRBV6-4,CASRRLYPGQGYTVQYF,TGTGCCAGCAGGCGACTGTACCCGGGACAGGGCTATACGGTGCAGTACTTC
many,TRBJ2-7,NA,TRBV10-3,CAISDRGDFPYEQYF,TGTGCCATCAGTGATCGGGGAGATTTCCCCTACGAGCAGTACTTC
many,TRBJ1-2,NA,TRBV7-9,CASSNTGTFLLYGYTF,TGTGCCAGCAGTAACACCGGGACCTTTTTACTCTATGGCTACACCTTC
many,TRBJ2-5,NA,TRBV2,CASSESYLQETQYF,TGTGCCAGCAGTGAATCCTATCTCCAAGAGACCCAGTACTTC
NA,TRBJ2-7,TRBD1,TRBV20-1,CSALGQGKGEQYF,TGCAGTGCCCTGGGACAGGGGAAGGGCGAGCAGTACTTC
many,TRBJ2-7,TRBD2,TRBV12-3/TRBV12-4,CASSSSGWGYEQYF,TGTGCCAGCAGTTCTAGCGGGTGGGGCTACGAGCAGTACTTC
many,TRBJ2-1,TRBD2,TRBV6-5,CASSYSILAGVSNEQFF,TGTGCCAGCAGTTACTCGATATTAGCGGGAGTCAGCAATGAGCAGTTCTTC
many,TRBJ2-3,NA,TRBV12-3/TRBV12-4,CASSFPDRGTDTQYF,TGTGCCAGCAGTTTCCCGGACCGGGGGACAGATACGCAGTATTTT
NA,TRBJ2-3,NA,TRBV24-1,CATRATGWGRDTQYF,TGTGCCACCAGGGCCACAGGGTGGGGTCGAGATACGCAGTATTTT
many,TRBJ2-7,NA,TRBV12-3/TRBV12-4,CASSLGFGYEQYF,TGTGCCAGCAGTTTAGGCTTTGGCTACGAGCAGTACTTC
NA,TRBJ2-3,NA,TRBV28,CASSDSQGFTDTQYF,TGTGCCAGCAGTGATTCCCAGGGGTTTACAGATACGCAGTATTTT
NA,TRBJ1-2,NA,TRBV7-9,CASSTSIFLYGYTF,TGTGCCAGCAGCACCAGTATCTTCCTCTATGGCTACACCTTC
many,TRBJ2-5,NA,TRBV12-3/TRBV12-4,CASSFSGESFQETQYF,TGTGCCAGCAGTTTCTCGGGGGAGAGCTTTCAAGAGACCCAGTACTTC
NA,TRBJ1-2,NA,TRBV6-5,CASSTGGGAAISGYTF,TGTGCCAGCAGTACTGGAGGTGGAGCCGCTATAAGTGGCTACACCTTC
NA,TRBJ1-4,NA,TRBV3-1,CASSARGGKLFF,TGTGCCAGCAGCGCCCGGGGCGGAAAACTGTTTTTT
few,TRBJ2-1,NA,TRBV24-1,CATSDSTGNEQFF,TGTGCCACCAGTGATTCGACAGGCAATGAGCAGTTCTTC
many,TRBJ2-7,TRBD1,TRBV5-1,CASSLMGQGREQYF,TGCGCCAGCAGCTTGATGGGACAGGGTAGGGAGCAGTACTTC
many,TRBJ2-5,NA,TRBV14,CASSQRAGRETQYF,TGTGCCAGCAGCCAGAGGGCAGGGAGAGAGACCCAGTACTTC
few,TRBJ1-3,NA,TRBV7-9,CASRPNLMGREAIYF,TGTGCCAGCAGACCAAATCTGATGGGAAGGGAGGCCATATATTTT
NA,TRBJ2-1,NA,TRBV18,CASSPPSRLVSYNEQFF,TGTGCCAGCTCACCTCCATCGAGACTAGTCTCCTACAATGAGCAGTTCTTC
many,TRBJ2-1,TRBD2,TRBV9,CASSVISGGDEQFF,TGTGCCAGCAGCGTAATTAGCGGGGGCGATGAGCAGTTCTTC
NA,TRBJ2-7,NA,TRBV3-2,CATQGGRDLPYEQYF,TGTGCCACCCAGGGGGGAAGGGACCTACCCTACGAGCAGTACTTC
many,TRBJ2-7,TRBD2,TRBV28,CASSFSAGVREQYF,TGTGCCAGCAGTTTCTCAGCGGGAGTCCGCGAGCAGTACTTC
few,TRBJ2-7,TRBD2,TRBV7-8,CASSYPELAGAHEQYF,TGTGCCAGCAGTTACCCTGAACTAGCGGGAGCCCACGAGCAGTACTTC
many,TRBJ2-7,TRBD2,TRBV6-2/TRBV6-3,CASSYSRLAGEYEQYF,TGTGCCAGCAGTTACTCGAGGCTAGCGGGAGAATACGAGCAGTACTTC
once,TRBJ1-5,NA,TRBV28,CASRPAAGTGGQPQHF,TGTGCCAGCAGACCGGCCGCTGGGACCGGCGGTCAGCCCCAGCATTTT
few,TRBJ1-5,TRBD1,TRBV15,CATSRDRGNQPQHF,TGTGCCACCAGCAGGGACAGGGGCAATCAGCCCCAGCATTTT
many,TRBJ2-1,NA,TRBV12-3/TRBV12-4,CASSLFSDSYNEQFF,TGTGCCAGCAGTTTATTTTCGGATTCCTACAATGAGCAGTTCTTC
many,TRBJ1-5,NA,TRBV27,CASSLSQQGGNQPQHF,TGTGCCAGCAGTTTATCCCAGCAGGGTGGCAATCAGCCCCAGCATTTT
many,TRBJ2-4,NA,TRBV20-1,CSARVAGEAKNIQYF,TGCAGTGCTAGAGTGGCAGGGGAAGCCAAAAACATTCAGTACTTC
many,TRBJ2-1,TRBD1,TRBV6-6,CASSYSGGSPNEQFF,TGTGCCAGCAGTTACTCAGGGGGCTCCCCCAATGAGCAGTTCTTC
many,TRBJ2-4,NA,TRBV6-1,CASSEVGFIAKNIQYF,TGTGCCAGCAGTGAAGTTGGGTTCATAGCCAAAAACATTCAGTACTTC
NA,TRBJ2-2,NA,TRBV19,CASSIELAGELFF,TGTGCCAGTAGTATAGAATTGGCCGGGGAGCTGTTTTTT
many,TRBJ2-7,NA,TRBV7-8,CASSLPRLSYEQYF,TGTGCCAGCAGCTTACCCAGGCTTTCCTACGAGCAGTACTTC
few,TRBJ2-7,TRBD2,TRBV13,CASSLLREESSYEQYF,TGTGCCAGCAGCTTATTGCGGGAGGAGAGCTCCTACGAGCAGTACTTC
few,TRBJ2-7,TRBD1,TRBV6-1,CASRAAGTVFSYEQYF,TGTGCCAGCAGGGCGGCAGGGACAGTCTTTTCCTACGAGCAGTACTTC
many,TRBJ2-1,TRBD2,TRBV4-2,CASSFGLAGGSSSNEQFF,TGTGCCAGCAGCTTCGGACTAGCGGGAGGCTCCAGCTCCAATGAGCAGTTCTTC
NA,TRBJ2-1,NA,TRBV10-3,CAISESEGSYNEQFF,TGTGCCATCAGTGAGTCGGAGGGCTCGTACAATGAGCAGTTCTTC
few,TRBJ1-4,TRBD1,TRBV15,CATSIDRGLEKLFF,TGTGCCACCAGCATCGACAGGGGGCTCGAAAAACTGTTTTTT
NA,TRBJ2-7,TRBD2,TRBV20-1,CSAHGLGFYEQYF,TGCAGTGCTCATGGACTAGGGTTCTACGAGCAGTACTTC
many,TRBJ2-1,TRBD2,TRBV11-2,CASSLEAGPYNEQFF,TGTGCCAGCAGCTTAGAAGCGGGACCCTACAATGAGCAGTTCTTC
few,TRBJ1-1,NA,TRBV18,CASSPKWQGTVNTEAFF,TGTGCCAGCTCACCAAAGTGGCAGGGCACGGTGAACACTGAAGCTTTCTTT
few,TRBJ2-1,TRBD2,TRBV6-1,CASRPLSGSSYNEQFF,TGTGCCAGCAGACCCCTTAGCGGGAGCTCCTACAATGAGCAGTTCTTC
many,TRBJ2-1,NA,TRBV10-3,CAISADYNEQFF,TGTGCCATCAGTGCCGATTACAATGAGCAGTTCTTC